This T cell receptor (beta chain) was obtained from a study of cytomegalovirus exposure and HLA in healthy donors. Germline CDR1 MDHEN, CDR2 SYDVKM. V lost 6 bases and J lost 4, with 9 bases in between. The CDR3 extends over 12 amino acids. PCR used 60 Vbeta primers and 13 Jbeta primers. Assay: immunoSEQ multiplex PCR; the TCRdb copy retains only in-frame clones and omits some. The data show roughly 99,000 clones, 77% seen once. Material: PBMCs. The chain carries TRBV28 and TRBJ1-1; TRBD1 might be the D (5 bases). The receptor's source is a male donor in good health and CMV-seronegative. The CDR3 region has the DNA TGTGCCAGCAGGCCCAGGGTCACTGAAGCTTTCTTT. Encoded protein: CASRPRVTEAFF.